This TCR beta chain is from a study of post-analysis software for immune sequencing data. For the study at large: The courses of disease that were included comprised relapsing-remitting, secondary progressive and progressive-relapsing multiple sclerosis. Findings and limits, study-wide: Controls had significantly higher normalized Chao1 diversity than multiple sclerosis patients. Co-batched samples clustered tightly together by F measure. About five TRBV segments were more frequent in patients than controls; TRBV5-6, TRBV5-1 and TRBV20-1 belonged to this group.

There are a few counts of this clonotype. Its target is unknown. V lost 5 bases to trimming and J lost 5 bases, with 11 bases between them. Per the germline V gene, CDR1 is SGHTA and CDR2 is FQGNSA. The CDR3 sequence is 13 residues long. Presence of unique molecular identifiers characterized the TCR beta cDNA libraries. TCRdb independently ran MiXCR on the PCR reads; one entry per CDR3 protein. The data contain approximately 730,000 distinct CDR3 sequences, just over 45% of them singletons. The chain combines TRBV7-2 with TRBJ2-3, with D perhaps matching TRBD2 (6 bases). This TCR was sampled from a girl under 18 with multiple sclerosis. The sequencing input was blood. CDR3 bases: TGTGCCAGCAGCGCGGACTACGGAGATACGCAGTATTTT. Translating gives CASSADYGDTQYF. Variable domain in full (rest from reference TRBV7-2 and TRBJ2-3): GAGVSQSPSNKVTEKGKDVELRCDPISGHTALYWYRQSLGQGLEFLIYFQGNSAPDKSGLPSDRFSAERTGGSVSTLTIQRTQQEDSAVYLCASSADYGDTQYFGPGTRLTVL.